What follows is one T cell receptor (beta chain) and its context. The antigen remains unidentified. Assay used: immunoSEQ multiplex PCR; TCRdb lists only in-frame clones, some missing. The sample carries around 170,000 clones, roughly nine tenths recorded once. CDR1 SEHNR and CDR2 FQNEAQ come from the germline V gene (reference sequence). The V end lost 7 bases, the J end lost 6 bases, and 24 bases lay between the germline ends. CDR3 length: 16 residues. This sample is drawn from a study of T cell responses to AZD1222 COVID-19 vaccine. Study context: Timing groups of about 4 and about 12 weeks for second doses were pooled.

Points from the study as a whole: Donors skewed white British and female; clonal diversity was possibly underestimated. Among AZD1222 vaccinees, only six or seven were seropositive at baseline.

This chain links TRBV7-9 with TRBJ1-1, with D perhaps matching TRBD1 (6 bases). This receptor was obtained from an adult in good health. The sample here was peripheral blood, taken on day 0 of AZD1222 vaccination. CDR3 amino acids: CASIKGTGTRAPEAFF. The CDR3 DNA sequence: TGTGCCAGCATCAAGGGGACGGGGACAAGGGCCCCTGAAGCTTTCTTT.